The 25 T cell receptor beta chains below come from one sample, sequenced in a study of response to subunit inactivated influenza vaccine. From the RT-PCR reads, TCRdb called clonotypes with MiXCR, one entry per CDR3 protein. The sample holds about 580,000 distinct CDR3 sequences, 12% to 15% seen once. The sample in question was PBMCs from blood, obtained roughly 12 days after vaccination. Receptor source: a man aged 50 to 59 who received an inactivated influenza vaccine.

This chain links TRBV21-1 with TRBJ2-7; whether TRBD1, the table's D call, matches the DNA was not checked. TRBV21-1 counts as a pseudogene. The CDR3 runs to 14 residues. The DNA of the CDR3 is TGTGCCAGCAGCAACCGGGACAGCCGGGACGAGCAGTACTTC. Translating gives CASSNRDSRDEQYF.

The chain links TRBV29-1 to TRBJ2-2; possible D gene TRBD1, 6 bases. The V gene's germline CDR1 is SQVTM and CDR2 ANQGSEA. Trimming removed 6 bases at V and 6 bases at J, with 17 bases between. The CDR3 has 14 residues. The CDR3 DNA reads TGCAGCGTGACGACAGGCATTTACGCCGGGGAGCTGTTTTTT. This translates into CSVTTGIYAGELFF.

The chain is built from TRBV5-6 and TRBJ2-7; 8 nucleotides agree with TRBD1. Germline CDR1 reads SGHDT; CDR2 reads YYEEEE. V shed 4 bases, J shed 5 bases, and the junction held 11 bases outside the gene matches. The CDR3 has 15 amino acids. The CDR3 protein is CASSRLDRDFDEQYF. As DNA, the CDR3 is TGTGCCAGCAGCAGACTGGACAGGGATTTCGACGAGCAGTACTTC.

The genes are TRBV6-2 or TRBV6-3 and TRBJ2-3; no definite D call. V lost 6 bases, J lost 7 bases, and 8 bases lay in between. The CDR3 contains 11 residues. Germline CDR1 MNHEY, CDR2 SVGEGT. The CDR3 protein is CASSPAYTQYF. The CDR3, as DNA: TGTGCCAGCAGCCCCGCGTATACGCAGTATTTT.

V usage is TRBV2 and J usage is TRBJ2-1; D gene uncertain. The CDR3 totals 13 residues. The V gene lost 7 bases and the J gene lost 0 bases, with 7 bases spanning the gap. Germline assignment: CDR1 SNHLY and CDR2 FYNNEI. In DNA form, the CDR3 reads TGTGCCAGCATGCCGGACTCCTACAATGAGCAGTTCTTC. Translating it yields CASMPDSYNEQFF.

This clonotype was seen only a few times. J is TRBJ1-1 and V is TRBV5-1; 10 bases are shared with TRBD1. The J segment lost 4 bases and the V segment lost 0 bases, leaving 3 bases of the junction unmatched. CDR1 and CDR2 (germline): SGHRS, YFSETQ. The CDR3 is 15 residues long. CDR3 loop: CASSLAWTGGTEAFF. CDR3 DNA sequence: TGCGCCAGCAGCTTGGCCTGGACAGGGGGCACTGAAGCTTTCTTT. Filled out from reference TRBV5-1 and TRBJ1-1, the complete variable domain reads KAGVTQTPRYLIKTRGQQVTLSCSPISGHRSVSWYQQTPGQGLQFLFEYFSETQRNKGNFPGRFSGRQFSNSRSEMNVSTLELGDSALYLCASSLAWTGGTEAFFGQGTRLTVV.

There are many counts of this clonotype. This chain links TRBV5-5 with TRBJ2-4; D is ambiguous. In germline, CDR1 is SGHKS, CDR2 YYEKEE (reference sequence). The CDR3 contains 15 residues. V was clipped by 0 bases and J by 6 bases, with 13 bases between them. The CDR3 coding sequence is TGTGCCAGCAGCTTGGGGGTCCTATTTGGAAACATTCAGTACTTC. It encodes CASSLGVLFGNIQYF.

CDR3 loop: CSARNPSRDTQYF. DNA of the CDR3: TGCAGTGCTAGAAATCCCTCCAGAGATACGCAGTATTTT. The chain joins TRBV20-1 to TRBJ2-3; no clear D. V dropped 2 bases and J dropped 5 bases, with 11 bases sitting between them. CDR3 length equals 13 residues. The germline CDR1 and CDR2 sequences are DFQATT and SNEGSKA (reference sequence).

The V gene is TRBV15, the J gene TRBJ2-5, with D perhaps TRBD2 (6 bases). CDR3 length: 17 residues. CDR1 LNHNV and CDR2 YYDKDF come from the germline V gene (reference sequence). Between the trimmed V and J ends, which lost 1 base and 1 base, there was a span of 16 bases. The CDR3 coding sequence is TGTGCCACCAGCAGAGTTGCGGGGCGCCGAATCCAAGAGACCCAGTACTTC. Its protein is CATSRVAGRRIQETQYF. Full variable domain (missing parts from reference TRBV15 and TRBJ2-5): DAMVIQNPRYQVTQFGKPVTLSCSQTLNHNVMYWYQQKSSQAPKLLFHYYDKDFNNEADTPDNFQSRRPNTSFCFLDIRSPGLGDTAMYLCATSRVAGRRIQETQYFGPGTRLLVL.

This chain links TRBV28 with TRBJ2-7; 12 bases line up with TRBD1. The J segment lost 6 bases and the V segment lost 10 bases, leaving 10 bases of the junction unmatched. The CDR3 contains 14 residues. Germline V lookup: CDR1 MDHEN, CDR2 SYDVKM. CDR3 loop: CATQGGQGALEQYF. For the CDR3, the DNA is TGTGCCACTCAGGGGGGACAGGGGGCGCTCGAGCAGTACTTC.

The rearrangement links TRBV15 to TRBJ2-7, with D unresolved. The V and J ends lost 0 bases and 1 base respectively, with 7 bases between them. This CDR3 spans 14 amino acids. The germline V gene has CDR1 LNHNV and CDR2 YYDKDF (reference sequence). CDR3 amino acids: CATSREGRSYEQYF. CDR3 nucleotides: TGTGCCACCAGCAGAGAAGGCAGGTCCTACGAGCAGTACTTC.

This chain links TRBV7-9 with TRBJ2-6; D uncertain. The CDR3 length is 16 residues. Looked up from germline, CDR1 is SEHNR and CDR2 is FQNEAQ (reference sequence). Deletions cut 3 bases from V and 0 bases from J, with 9 bases between. The CDR3 sequence is CASSFSGISGANVLTF. In DNA, the CDR3 is TGTGCCAGCAGCTTTTCCGGAATCTCTGGGGCCAACGTCCTGACTTTC.

This CDR3 is CATRSSGANVLTF. The DNA of the CDR3 is TGCGCCACCAGATCCTCTGGGGCCAACGTCCTGACTTTC. The chain carries TRBV5-1 and TRBJ2-6; no clear D gene. The CDR3 is 13 amino acids. Germline V gives CDR1 SGHRS, CDR2 YFSETQ. Trimming shortened V by 9 bases and J by 0 bases, and 7 bases separated the two germline ends. The full variable domain, completed using reference TRBV5-1 and TRBJ2-6, is KAGVTQTPRYLIKTRGQQVTLSCSPISGHRSVSWYQQTPGQGLQFLFEYFSETQRNKGNFPGRFSGRQFSNSRSEMNVSTLELGDSALYLCATRSSGANVLTFGAGSRLTVL.

This clonotype was recorded a few times. The chain carries TRBV20-1 and TRBJ2-1; D not certain. Germline V lookup: CDR1 DFQATT, CDR2 SNEGSKA (reference sequence). The CDR3 has 15 residues. Trimming left V 5 bases short and J 0 bases short, with 14 bases between. CDR3 in amino acids: CSAFRADGSYNEQFF. In nucleotides, the CDR3 is TGCAGTGCTTTTAGAGCCGACGGCTCCTACAATGAGCAGTTCTTC.

This clonotype came up many times. The V and J genes are TRBV25-1 and TRBJ2-1; no definite D call. CDR1 and CDR2 from the germline V gene are MGHDK and SYGVNS. V lost 3 bases and J 0 bases, leaving 6 bases between the germline ends. The CDR3 contains 14 residues. CDR3 in DNA: TGTGCCAGCAGTGATGGCAGCTCCTACAATGAGCAGTTCTTC. Amino acid sequence: CASSDGSSYNEQFF.

This clonotype was detected a few times. The J gene is TRBJ2-3, the V gene TRBV9; the match to TRBD2 covers 7 bases. V shed 2 bases, J shed 1 base, and the junction held 7 bases outside the gene matches. The germline V gene has CDR1 SGDLS and CDR2 YYNGEE. The CDR3 loop spans 16 amino acids. CDR3: CASSVGGGVGTDTQYF. DNA of the CDR3: TGTGCCAGCAGCGTTGGCGGGGGAGTAGGCACAGATACGCAGTATTTT.

This sequence joins TRBV12-3 or TRBV12-4 and TRBJ2-2; unclear D gene. CDR3 length: 12 residues. The V end lost 4 bases, the J end lost 6 bases, and 6 bases lay between the germline ends. As DNA, the CDR3 is TGTGCCAGCAGTTACCCGCCCGGGGAGCTGTTTTTT. This codes for CASSYPPGELFF.

The rearrangement joins TRBV5-5 to TRBJ1-2; TRBD1 might be the D (5 bases). V was cut by 6 bases and J by 3 bases, with 15 bases left in between. The CDR3 spans 14 residues. The germline V gene has CDR1 SGHKS and CDR2 YYEKEE (reference sequence). The CDR3 DNA reads TGTGCCAGCAACCAACCGGGGGTGGACTATGGCTACACCTTC. It encodes CASNQPGVDYGYTF.

The chain employs TRBV20-1 and TRBJ2-7, with 7 bases lining up with TRBD2. This CDR3 is 14 amino acids long. Germline V gene sequence: CDR1 DFQATT, CDR2 SNEGSKA (reference sequence). The J segment lost 2 bases and the V segment lost 2 bases, leaving 6 bases of the junction unmatched. The CDR3 DNA reads TGCAGTGCTAGACCAACTAGCGCCGCCTACGAGCAGTACTTC. This codes for CSARPTSAAYEQYF.

The chain carries TRBV12-3 or TRBV12-4 and TRBJ2-3; 7 bases fit TRBD1. The CDR3 is 13 amino acids. After removal of 1 base from V and 6 bases from J, the junction contained 1 base not matched to a gene. The CDR3 protein is CASSLGRGDTQYF. CDR3 DNA sequence: TGTGCCAGCAGTTTAGGCAGGGGGGATACGCAGTATTTT.

This clonotype was seen more than once but under ten times. The rearrangement uses TRBV10-3 and TRBJ2-5; 7 bases map to TRBD1. Germline CDR1 and CDR2: ENHRY and SYGVKD. The CDR3 length is 13 residues. V was clipped by 6 bases and J by 5 bases; unmatched bases: 6. CDR3 residues: CAISDRAGETQYF. The CDR3 region has the DNA TGTGCCATCAGCGACAGGGCCGGGGAGACCCAGTACTTC.

V and J are TRBV7-9 and TRBJ2-1, with TRBD2 matching over 12 bases. This CDR3 contains 16 residues. After removal of 3 bases from V and 5 bases from J, the junction contained 5 bases not matched to a gene. CDR1 and CDR2 from the germline V gene are SEHNR and FQNEAQ (reference sequence). CDR3 region: CASSFLAGGPHNEQFF. DNA for the CDR3: TGTGCCAGCAGCTTTCTAGCGGGAGGGCCCCACAATGAGCAGTTCTTC. Supplemented by reference TRBV7-9 and TRBJ2-1, the full variable domain reads DTGVSQNPRHKITKRGQNVTFRCDPISEHNRLYWYRQTLGQGPEFLTYFQNEAQLEKSRLLSDRFSAERPKGSFSTLEIQRTEQGDSAMYLCASSFLAGGPHNEQFFGPGTRLTVL.

This clonotype was detected only a few times. The rearrangement joins TRBV3-1 to TRBJ2-7, with 8 bases lining up with TRBD2. Looked up from germline, CDR1 is LGHDT and CDR2 is YNNKEL (reference sequence). The junction had 4 bases not matched to a gene; V was cut back by 0 bases and J by 3 bases. CDR3 length equals 15 residues. CDR3 DNA: TGTGCCAGCAGCCAAGATCGCCTAGCGGGCTACGAGCAGTACTTC. Its protein is CASSQDRLAGYEQYF.

The gene calls are TRBV7-3 and TRBJ2-5, with 7 positions matching TRBD2. CDR1 SGHTA and CDR2 FQGTGA come from the germline V gene. The V gene end was trimmed by 1 base and the J gene end by 1 base; junction bases not matched to a gene: 3. The CDR3 extends over 15 amino acids. CDR3 DNA: TGTGCCAGCAGCTTAAACTGGGAGGGCCAAGAGACCCAGTACTTC. Its protein is CASSLNWEGQETQYF.

This chain connects TRBV3-1 to TRBJ2-7, with 8 bases that match TRBD2. This CDR3 spans 16 amino acids. J lost 1 base, V lost 4 bases, and 9 bases had no gene match. The germline V gene encodes CDR1 LGHDT and CDR2 YNNKEL (reference sequence). For the CDR3, the DNA is TGTGCCAGCAGCCCGGGAGGGCAGGGGTGGTCCTACGAGCAGTACTTC. This sequence encodes CASSPGGQGWSYEQYF.